This T cell receptor beta chain appears in the sequencing data of a study of lymphopenia after photon versus proton radiotherapy. The CDR3 contains 15 residues. V was cut by 5 bases and J by 3 bases, with 16 bases left in between. CDR1 SGDLS and CDR2 YYNGEE come from the germline V gene. Measured with immunoSEQ multiplex PCR; TCRdb has only the in-frame clones, and not every one. This sample carries roughly 63,000 clones, approximately 84% of them seen once, and the ten largest clones take around 1.9%. The chain combines TRBV9 with TRBJ2-3, with D tentatively TRBD1 (5 bases). This clonotype originated in a man aged 55-75 years with pancreatic cancer. Sequenced material: peripheral blood, taken from a patient treated with proton-based radiotherapy. CDR3 DNA sequence: TGTGCCAGCAGTTTCTCAGGGCATAATACAGATACGCAGTATTTT. Its translation: CASSFSGHNTDTQYF.